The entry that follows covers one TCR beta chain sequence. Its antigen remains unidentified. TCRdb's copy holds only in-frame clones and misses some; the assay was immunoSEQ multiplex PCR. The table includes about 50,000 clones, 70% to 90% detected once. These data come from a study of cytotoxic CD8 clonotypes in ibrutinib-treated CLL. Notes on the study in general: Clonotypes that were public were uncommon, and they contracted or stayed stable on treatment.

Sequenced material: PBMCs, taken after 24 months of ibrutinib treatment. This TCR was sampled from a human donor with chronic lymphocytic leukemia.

CDR3 coding DNA: TGTGCCAGCAGCGAGGGACTAGCGGGAATTCGTCGGAATGAGCAGTTCTTC. Encoded protein: CASSEGLAGIRRNEQFF. The rearrangement uses TRBV11-2 and TRBJ2-1; TRBD2 matches at 13 bases. Germline V CDR1 and CDR2: SGHAT, FQNNGV. The CDR3 sequence is 17 residues long. Trimming cost V 5 bases and J 7 bases; bases outside gene matches: 11.